The 4 T cell receptor beta chains reported below all come from one sample, sequenced in a study of shared clonotypes between healthy human individuals. Produced via immunoSEQ multiplex PCR; TCRdb's table is partial and in-frame only. The table has more than 1 million clones, about 84% seen once. Sequenced input: memory CD4+ T cells from PBMCs. Subset here: CD45RA-negative fraction. These receptors originate from a young man in good health. Some clones in this sample may be carry-over from other donors' samples.

This clone was seen only a few times. V usage is TRBV6-6 and J usage is TRBJ1-2; D is perhaps TRBD1 (5 bases). V dropped 3 bases and J dropped 7 bases, with 9 bases sitting between them. CDR1 and CDR2 from the germline V gene are MNHNY and SVGAGI (reference sequence). CDR3 length: 12 residues. The CDR3 reads CASSYGDAGYTF. The DNA of the CDR3 is TGTGCCAGCAGTTATGGGGACGCTGGCTACACCTTC.

This clone occurred a few times. The chain carries TRBV29-1 and TRBJ2-7, with a tentative D call TRBD2 (5 bases). Trimming pared 5 bases from V and 6 bases from J, leaving 14 bases between. The CDR3 length is 12 residues. Germline V gene data show CDR1 as SQVTM and CDR2 as ANQGSEA. As DNA, the CDR3 is TGCAGCGTTTCCGGAGAACGGGGCGAGCAGTACTTC. It translates to CSVSGERGEQYF.

The gene calls are TRBV6-1 and TRBJ1-1; D is unclear. This CDR3 comprises 17 residues. The germline CDR1 and CDR2 sequences are MNHNS and SASEGT. Trimming took 0 bases from V and 4 from J, leaving 18 bases between them. This chain's CDR3 is CASSEALGFAGPTEAFF. The CDR3, as DNA: TGTGCCAGCAGTGAAGCGCTGGGATTTGCGGGCCCCACTGAAGCTTTCTTT.

This chain connects TRBV27 to TRBJ2-7, with a possible D match to TRBD1 (6 bases). This CDR3 region has 15 residues. Germline loops: CDR1 MNHEY, CDR2 SMNVEV (reference sequence). Deletions cut 5 bases from V and 1 base from J, with 15 bases between. This chain's CDR3 is CASSLTQGLSYEQYF. In DNA, the CDR3 is TGTGCCAGCAGTCTAACACAGGGTCTTTCCTACGAGCAGTACTTC.